This TCR beta chain emerged from a study of blood T cell repertoires in COVID-19. Study-level background: Samples came from the United States, Italy and Spain, spanning acute and convalescent COVID-19. PBMCs, B-cell-depleted T cells, or T cells provided the cDNA or gDNA that made up the material.

In the original processing: Amplification from reference gene primers served as the basis for estimated nucleated cell counts. Some clones are missing from TCRdb's copy, which holds only in-frame ones; the method was immunoSEQ multiplex PCR. That table is the source of V, J and clone size, and D and trimming were worked out from the DNA. The data show roughly 200,000 clones, around 89% seen once. Germline lookup yields CDR1 SGHTA and CDR2 FQGNSA. This CDR3 comprises 14 residues. Trimming left V 11 bases short and J 5 bases short, with 21 bases between. The chain links TRBV7-2 to TRBJ1-2, with no clear D. The sequencing sample was made of peripheral blood. The source is a man in his fifties or sixties with acute or convalescent COVID-19. CDR3 coding DNA: TGTGCCTCAAATTTGGGCACTTCCCTTTATGGCTACACCTTC. This translates into CASNLGTSLYGYTF.